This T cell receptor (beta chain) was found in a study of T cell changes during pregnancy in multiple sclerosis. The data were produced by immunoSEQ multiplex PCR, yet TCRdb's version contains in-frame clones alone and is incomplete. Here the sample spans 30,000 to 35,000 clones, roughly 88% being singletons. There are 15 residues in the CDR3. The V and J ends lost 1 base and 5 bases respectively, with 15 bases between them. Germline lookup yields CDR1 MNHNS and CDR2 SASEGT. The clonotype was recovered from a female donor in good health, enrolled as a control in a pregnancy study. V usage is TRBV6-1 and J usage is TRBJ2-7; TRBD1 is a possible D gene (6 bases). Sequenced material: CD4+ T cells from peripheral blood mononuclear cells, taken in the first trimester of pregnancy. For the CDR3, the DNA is TGTGCCAGCAGTGAAGTCCTCCAGGGGAGAAACGAGCAGTACTTC. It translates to CASSEVLQGRNEQYF.